The T cell receptor beta chain under discussion was sequenced for a study of cytomegalovirus exposure and HLA in healthy donors. Germline V gene data show CDR1 as SGHAT and CDR2 as FQNNGV. CDR3 size: 13 residues. With 10 bases clipped from V and 4 bases from J, the junction kept 9 bases outside the gene matches. The PCR contained 60 Vbeta and 13 Jbeta primers. Produced via immunoSEQ multiplex PCR; TCRdb's table is partial and in-frame only. The sample holds around 120,000 clones, 81% seen once. The chain is built from TRBV11-2 and TRBJ1-1; 7 bases map to TRBD1. What was sequenced was PBMCs. This TCR came from a woman aged 25 to 39 in good health and CMV-seronegative. The CDR3, as DNA: TGTGCCACCTCAACCCAGGGGGGCACTGAAGCTTTCTTT. Translating it yields CATSTQGGTEAFF.